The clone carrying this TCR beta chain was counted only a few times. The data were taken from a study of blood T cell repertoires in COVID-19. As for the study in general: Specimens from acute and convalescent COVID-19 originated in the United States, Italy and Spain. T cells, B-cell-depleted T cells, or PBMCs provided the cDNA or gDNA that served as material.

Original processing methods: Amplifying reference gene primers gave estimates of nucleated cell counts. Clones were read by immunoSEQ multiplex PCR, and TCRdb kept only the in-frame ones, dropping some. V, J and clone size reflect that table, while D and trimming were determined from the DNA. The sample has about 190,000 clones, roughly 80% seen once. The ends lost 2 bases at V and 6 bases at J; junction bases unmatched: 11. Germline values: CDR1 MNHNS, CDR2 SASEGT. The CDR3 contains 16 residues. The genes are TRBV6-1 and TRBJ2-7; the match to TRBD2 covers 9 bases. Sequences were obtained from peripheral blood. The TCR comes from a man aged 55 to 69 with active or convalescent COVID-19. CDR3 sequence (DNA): TGTGCCAGCAGTGAAAGTCTGGGACTAGCTGAGAGCGAGCAGTACTTC. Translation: CASSESLGLAESEQYF.